Presented here are 10 T cell receptor beta chains from one specimen sequenced in a study of shared clonotypes between healthy human individuals. TCRdb's copy holds only in-frame clones and misses some; the assay was immunoSEQ multiplex PCR. The sample has fewer than 1.6 million clones; less than 99% are singletons. The sample was naive CD4+ T cells sorted from blood. Described subset: CD45RA+ positively selected. The receptors were gathered from a man younger than 40 in good health.

V is TRBV10-1 and J is TRBJ1-2; the D gene is possibly TRBD1 (6 bases). Germline CDR1 is WNHNN and CDR2 is SYGVQD (reference sequence). CDR3 length equals 13 residues. V was shortened by 11 bases and J by 4 bases, with 17 bases between the two germline ends. CDR3: CAGRTEEGYGYTF. In nucleotides, the CDR3 is TGCGCCGGCCGGACAGAAGAAGGCTATGGCTACACCTTC.

Concerning this clone itself: This specimen includes other DNA sequences encoding the same CDR3. This rearrangement joins TRBV9 to TRBJ2-1; 7 bases are shared with TRBD2. Germline values: CDR1 SGDLS, CDR2 YYNGEE. V gave up 8 bases and J gave up 5 bases; unmatched junction bases: 7. The CDR3 sequence is 13 residues long. The CDR3 DNA sequence: TGTGCCAGTTCGGAACTAGCGAACAATGAGCAGTTCTTC. Its protein product is CASSELANNEQFF. The variable domain in full, completed from reference TRBV9 and TRBJ2-1, reads DSGVTQTPKHLITATGQRVTLRCSPRSGDLSVYWYQQSLDQGLQFLIQYYNGEERAKGNILERFSAQQFPDLHSELNLSSLELGDSALYFCASSELANNEQFFGPGTRLTVL.

The rearrangement joins TRBV10-3 to TRBJ2-7; 7 bases fit TRBD1. Germline CDR1 is ENHRY and CDR2 is SYGVKD. V was pared by 0 bases and J by 3 bases, with 2 bases of the junction left unmatched. The CDR3 length is 14 residues. This CDR3 is CAISESRGIYEQYF. In DNA form, the CDR3 reads TGTGCCATCAGTGAGTCCAGGGGGATCTACGAGCAGTACTTC.

The CDR3 spells CASSLTSGIGLAGLRVEQFF. CDR3 DNA sequence: TGTGCCAGCAGCTTAACTTCAGGTATCGGACTAGCGGGACTTAGAGTGGAGCAGTTCTTC. J is TRBJ2-1 and V is TRBV7-3; 12 bases agree with TRBD2. CDR3 length: 20 amino acids. Trimming cost V 0 bases and J 10 bases; bases outside gene matches: 19. The germline V gene encodes CDR1 SGHTA and CDR2 FQGTGA.

This clone was counted a single time. This CDR3 is also generated by other DNA sequences in the sample. The chain links TRBV28 to TRBJ2-7, with 14 nucleotides matching TRBD2. Germline CDR1 is MDHEN and CDR2 is SYDVKM. This CDR3 comprises 14 residues. V lost 5 bases and J lost 4; bases outside the gene matches: 1. The CDR3 here is CASSRLAGGYEQYF. CDR3 in DNA: TGTGCCAGCAGTCGACTAGCGGGAGGGTACGAGCAGTACTTC.

The V gene is TRBV5-1, the J gene TRBJ1-3; D remains unclear. V was pared by 0 bases and J by 0 bases, with 4 bases between. CDR1 is SGHRS and CDR2 is YFSETQ in the germline V gene. The CDR3 sequence is 14 residues long. The CDR3 is CASSLALSGNTIYF. The CDR3 DNA sequence: TGCGCCAGCAGCTTGGCCCTCTCTGGAAACACCATATATTTT.

The chain combines TRBV4-3 with TRBJ2-7; D remains ambiguous. CDR1 is LGHNA, CDR2 YSLEER, per germline. The CDR3 is made up of 13 amino acids. V gave up 3 bases and J gave up 0 bases, with 6 bases separating them. This CDR3 is CASSQGYSYEQYF. The CDR3 DNA reads as TGCGCCAGCAGCCAGGGGTACTCCTACGAGCAGTACTTC.

The V call is TRBV11-2, the J call TRBJ2-1; TRBD2 agrees at 8 bases. The V and J ends lost 4 bases and 6 bases, in that order; junction bases with no gene match: 14. Germline lookup yields CDR1 SGHAT and CDR2 FQNNGV. The CDR3 is made up of 17 amino acids. The DNA of the CDR3 is TGTGCCAGCAGCTCATTGTGGGGAGCGGGAGTAGGCAATGAGCAGTTCTTC. This gives the protein CASSSLWGAGVGNEQFF.

J is TRBJ2-5 and V is TRBV9, with D unclear. Germline loops: CDR1 SGDLS, CDR2 YYNGEE. The V and J ends lost 0 bases and 6 bases respectively, with 6 bases between them. The CDR3 sequence is 12 residues long. CDR3 bases: TGTGCCAGCAGCGTAGACTACAAGACCCAGTACTTC. Translation gives CASSVDYKTQYF.

V gene TRBV28 combines with J gene TRBJ1-1, with 7 bases lining up with TRBD1. Trimming at V came to 5 bases and at J to 2 bases, leaving 11 bases not matched to a gene. Germline V gene lookup returns CDR1 MDHEN and CDR2 SYDVKM. The CDR3 extends over 16 amino acids. In DNA form, the CDR3 reads TGTGCCAGCAGTGAACACACCGGACAGGCCAACACTGAAGCTTTCTTT. It is translated as CASSEHTGQANTEAFF.